These 25 T cell receptor beta chains originate from one sample sequenced in a study of T cell clonality in common variable immunodeficiency. Study results and limitations: In common variable immunodeficiency, TCR beta chains reportedly carried fewer deletions and N-nucleotide insertions.

These receptors have no known antigen. Measured with immunoSEQ multiplex PCR; TCRdb has only the in-frame clones, and not every one. This sample has tens of thousands of clones, each found more than once. The sample was peripheral blood mononuclear cells. The receptors derive from a human donor with common variable immunodeficiency.

A few counts support this clone. The CDR3 goes on 3 residues after the read ends, and that part is filled in from the germline J gene. The rearrangement uses TRBV6-1 and TRBJ1-3; tentatively, D is TRBD1 (6 bases). The V end was cut by 0 bases, the J end by 2 bases, with 14 bases between. The CDR3 is 17 amino acids. The germline V gene has CDR1 MNHNS and CDR2 SASEGT. The CDR3 DNA, read in part, is TGTGCCAGCAGTGAAGCGCTTATGGGGGCGACTGGAAACACC. This translates into CASSEALMGATGNT. The whole CDR3 protein is CASSEALMGATGNTIYF.

This clone was seen only a few times. The read comes to an end 3 residues before the CDR3 does, leaving the germline J gene to fill in the end. The gene calls are TRBV2 and TRBJ2-7; 7 nucleotides agree with TRBD2. Germline V CDR1 and CDR2: SNHLY, FYNNEI. The CDR3 has 13 amino acids. J gave up 2 bases and V 5 bases, and 3 bases lay outside the gene matches. The CDR3 here is CASSPGLTYEQYF. The sequenced CDR3 bases are TGTGCCAGCAGTCCGGGACTAACCTACGAG.

This clone was detected many times. The sequenced CDR3 bases are TGCGCCAGCAGAGGGGGCGTTTATGAAGAGACC. This gives the protein CASRGGVYEET. The full CDR3 protein is CASRGGVYEETQYF. The V and J genes are TRBV23-1 and TRBJ2-5, with 7 bases identical to TRBD1. The read stops 3 residues short of the end of the CDR3; the missing end is completed from the germline J gene. TRBV23-1 is identified as an open reading frame with a role that is uncertain. The CDR3 has 14 residues. V lost 6 bases, J lost 3 bases, and 7 bases stayed unmatched.

A few counts support this clone. CDR3 protein: CASSFPGLYTEAFF. Partial CDR3 DNA: TGTGCCAGTAGTTTCCCCGGGTTGTACACTGAA. V usage is TRBV19 and J usage is TRBJ1-1; D not certain. The CDR3 end falls 3 residues outside the read, so it is completed with the germline J gene. Per the germline V gene, CDR1 is LNHDA and CDR2 is SQIVND (reference sequence). The germline V and J ends were trimmed by 5 bases and 3 bases, with 13 bases remaining between them. The CDR3 contains 14 residues.

This clone was counted only a few times. The CDR3 end is not reached by the read, which stops 3 residues before it; the germline J gene fills it in. The chain recombines TRBV19 with TRBJ1-6; TRBD1 might be the D (5 bases). Germline V CDR1 and CDR2: LNHDA, SQIVND (reference sequence). V lost 5 bases and J lost 8, with 16 bases in between. This CDR3 comprises 15 residues. The DNA read from the CDR3 is TGTGCCAGTAGTCCAAATGACAGCCAGTATTCACCC. This encodes CASSPNDSQYSP. In full, the CDR3 is CASSPNDSQYSPLHF.

This clone turned up a few times. Coverage ceases 3 residues before the CDR3 finishes, and the germline J gene fills in the end. V gene TRBV6-2 or TRBV6-3 combines with J gene TRBJ2-5; 8 positions match TRBD1. From germline, CDR1 is MNHEY and CDR2 SVGEGT. This CDR3 is built from 15 residues. The CDR3 bases that were read are TGTGCCAGCAGTTACCAGGGACAGGACAAGAGAACC. Translation gives CASSYQGQDKRT. The CDR3, in full, reads CASSYQGQDKRTQYF.

This clone was detected only a few times. The CDR3 goes on 3 residues after the read ends, and that part is filled in from the germline J gene. This chain uses TRBV7-8 with TRBJ2-3; 7 nucleotides align to TRBD2. Germline lookup yields CDR1 SGHVS and CDR2 FQNEAQ. V shed 3 bases, J shed 4 bases, and the junction held 7 bases outside the gene matches. The CDR3 totals 15 residues. The CDR3 is CASSFPTAGADTQYF. The DNA read from the CDR3 is TGTGCCAGCAGCTTCCCAACCGCGGGGGCAGATACG.

This clone has at least ten counts. The DNA ends 3 residues before the CDR3 does, and the rest of the CDR3 is filled in from the germline J gene. The J gene is TRBJ2-5, the V gene TRBV6-2 or TRBV6-3; TRBD2 might be the D (6 bases). V gave up 8 bases and J gave up 5 bases, with 6 bases separating them. CDR1 and CDR2 (germline): MNHEY, SVGEGT. The length of the CDR3 is 10 residues. The CDR3 protein is CASGGETQYF. CDR3 DNA, as far as it was read: TGTGCCAGCGGGGGGGAGACC.

The table lists this clone with a few counts. The DNA ends 3 residues before the CDR3 does, and the rest of the CDR3 is filled in from the germline J gene. The chain is built from TRBV2 and TRBJ1-4, with 8 bases that match TRBD1. CDR1 SNHLY and CDR2 FYNNEI come from the germline V gene. The CDR3 spans 14 residues. V shed 10 bases and J 8 bases; nucleotides not matched to a gene: 12. The covered CDR3 bases are TGTGCCACCAAACCGGGACAGGACTACGAAAAA. This codes for CATKPGQDYEK. The entire CDR3 is CATKPGQDYEKLFF.

This clone has at least ten counts. With the read ending 3 residues before the CDR3 end, the germline J gene is used to fill in that end. V is TRBV14 and J is TRBJ1-2; the match to TRBD1 covers 9 bases. V shed 1 base, J shed 5 bases, and the junction held 5 bases outside the gene matches. Per the germline V gene, CDR1 is SGHDN and CDR2 is FVKESK. This CDR3 has 15 residues. Incomplete CDR3 DNA: TGTGCCAGCAGCCAAGGACAGGGGGACAGTTATGGC. It is translated as CASSQGQGDSYG. The CDR3, in full, reads CASSQGQGDSYGYTF.

This clone was counted at least ten times. Read data end 3 residues before the CDR3 end; the end is taken from the germline J gene. This chain connects TRBV7-9 to TRBJ1-1; D call uncertain. The CDR3 is made up of 12 amino acids. Germline CDR1 is SEHNR and CDR2 is FQNEAQ (reference sequence). Partial CDR3 DNA: TGTGCCAGCAGCTCACTCCGAATCGAA. Its protein is CASSSLRIE. In full, the CDR3 is CASSSLRIEAFF.

By proportion, this clone is medium-sized. The read finishes 3 residues shy of the CDR3 end, and the germline J gene is used to complete it. V is TRBV13 and J is TRBJ2-1; 7 positions match TRBD2. The CDR3 has 17 residues. CDR1 and CDR2 (germline): PRHDT, FYEKMQ (reference sequence). The ends lost 4 bases at V and 8 bases at J; junction bases unmatched: 17. The DNA read from the CDR3 is TGTGCCAGCAGCTCCGAGGATGGCCCCCGGGGGAGGGATGAG. Protein product: CASSSEDGPRGRDE. The entire CDR3 protein is CASSSEDGPRGRDEQFF.

Only a few counts were recorded for this clone. This CDR3 reads CATSRGPQANYGYTF. The sequenced part of the CDR3 DNA is TGTGCCACAAGCAGGGGCCCGCAAGCTAACTATGGC. The chain joins TRBV11-1 to TRBJ1-2, with a possible D match to TRBD1 (6 bases). The read finishes 3 residues shy of the CDR3 end, and the germline J gene is used to complete it. The CDR3 is made up of 15 amino acids. Trimming removed 10 bases from V and 0 bases from J, with 18 bases in between. Germline loops: CDR1 SGHAT, CDR2 FQDESV (reference sequence). The full variable domain, with the rest looked up from reference TRBV11-1 and TRBJ1-2, is EAEVAQSPRYKITEKSQAVAFWCDPISGHATLYWYRQILGQGPELLVQFQDESVVDDSQLPKDRFSAERLKGVDSTLKIQPAELGDSAMYLCATSRGPQANYGYTFGSGTRLTVV.

This clone was observed a few times. Sequencing ends 3 residues short of the CDR3 end; the germline J gene provides the rest. The V and J genes are TRBV30 and TRBJ2-2; perhaps TRBD2 as D (7 bases). Per germline, CDR1 GTSNPN and CDR2 SVGIG (reference sequence). There are 16 residues in the CDR3. Deletions cut 4 bases from V and 2 bases from J, with 17 bases between. The CDR3 is CAWTLGGGGNTGELFF. The part of the CDR3 DNA that was read is TGTGCCTGGACTTTGGGGGGGGGCGGTAACACCGGGGAG.

This clone was seen a few times. The read falls 3 residues short of the CDR3 end, and the missing part is taken from the germline J gene. This chain uses TRBV7-9 with TRBJ1-1; a possible D gene is TRBD1 (5 bases). V was clipped by 5 bases and J by 6 bases, with 19 bases between them. Germline V gives CDR1 SEHNR, CDR2 FQNEAQ (reference sequence). The CDR3 runs to 15 residues. The part of the CDR3 DNA that was read is TGTGCCAGCAGCCCCTCGGGGGGAGGCGACGCTGAA. Its translation: CASSPSGGGDAE. In full, the CDR3 is CASSPSGGGDAEAFF. Full variable domain (missing parts from reference TRBV7-9 and TRBJ1-1): DTGVSQNPRHKITKRGQNVTFRCDPISEHNRLYWYRQTLGQGPEFLTYFQNEAQLEKSRLLSDRFSAERPKGSFSTLEIQRTEQGDSAMYLCASSPSGGGDAEAFFGQGTRLTVV.

To note about this clone: The CDR3 extends 3 residues past the end of the read, so its final part is completed from the germline J gene. This sequence joins TRBV19 and TRBJ1-1; D is possibly TRBD1 (6 bases). Germline V gives CDR1 LNHDA, CDR2 SQIVND (reference sequence). The CDR3 is made up of 13 amino acids. The V gene lost 5 bases and the J gene lost 5 bases, with 12 bases spanning the gap. The CDR3: CASSPRGATEAFF. The part of the CDR3 DNA that was read is TGTGCCAGTAGTCCCCGGGGGGCGACTGAA.

This clone was counted at least ten times. The covered CDR3 bases are TGTGCCAGTAGTATAGTGAACAGTCCGAACACCGGGGAG. Translated, it gives CASSIVNSPNTGE. The entire CDR3 protein is CASSIVNSPNTGELFF. J is TRBJ2-2 and V is TRBV19; unclear D gene. The read stops 3 residues short of the end of the CDR3; the missing end is completed from the germline J gene. V lost 1 base to trimming and J lost 0 bases, with 9 bases between them. The CDR3 totals 16 residues. The germline gives CDR1 LNHDA, CDR2 SQIVND (reference sequence).

This clone was seen repeatedly, ten times or more. The read comes to an end 3 residues before the CDR3 does, leaving the germline J gene to fill in the end. J is TRBJ1-1 and V is TRBV7-2, with 7 bases lining up with TRBD1. The germline CDR1 and CDR2 sequences are SGHTA and FQGNSA. CDR3 length equals 15 residues. The trim removed 1 base at V and 1 base at J, leaving 3 bases unmatched. The covered CDR3 bases are TGTGCCAGCAGCTTAGTGGGACAGCCGAACACTGAA. Its protein product is CASSLVGQPNTE. The full CDR3 protein is CASSLVGQPNTEAFF.

Concerning this clone: With the read ending 3 residues before the CDR3 end, the germline J gene is used to fill in that end. The V and J genes are TRBV18 and TRBJ2-3; tentatively, D is TRBD1 (6 bases). The V gene's germline CDR1 is KGHSH and CDR2 LQKENI. The CDR3 has 14 residues. V was cut by 3 bases and J by 4 bases, with 11 bases left in between. CDR3 bases read: TGTGCCAGCTCACCTACAGGGAGCCCAGATACG. Translation gives CASSPTGSPDT. In full, the CDR3 reads CASSPTGSPDTQYF.

This clone came up many times. The read ends 3 residues before the CDR3 terminus; that terminus is restored from the germline J gene. The chain combines TRBV6-2 or TRBV6-3 with TRBJ2-3; 7 bases match TRBD2. The CDR3 runs 14 residues. Per the germline V gene, CDR1 is MNHEY and CDR2 is SVGEGT. V shed 5 bases, J shed 2 bases, and the junction held 4 bases outside the gene matches. The CDR3 is CASSPSGPTDTQYF. CDR3 DNA (partial): TGTGCCAGCAGTCCTAGCGGACCCACAGATACG.

This clone was seen at least ten times. The read halts 3 residues ahead of the CDR3 end, with the missing end drawn from the germline J gene. The genes are TRBV5-8 and TRBJ1-1, with 9 positions matching TRBD1. Germline V gene lookup returns CDR1 SGHTS and CDR2 YDEGEE. The CDR3 loop spans 15 amino acids. Trimming cost V 6 bases and J 3 bases; bases outside gene matches: 9. This chain's CDR3 is CASNLGQGLDTEAFF. The part of the CDR3 DNA that was read is TGTGCCAGCAACCTGGGACAGGGATTGGACACTGAA.

This clone has ten or more counts. The read is 3 residues too short to cover the CDR3 end, so that end is filled in from the germline J gene. This rearrangement joins TRBV5-1 to TRBJ1-2; 8 bases align to TRBD1. The V segment lost 0 bases and the J segment 6 bases; nucleotides outside the gene matches: 10. Germline V gene data show CDR1 as SGHRS and CDR2 as YFSETQ. The CDR3 covers 16 residues. The CDR3 here is CASSLGLDRVVNGYTF. Incomplete CDR3 DNA: TGCGCCAGCAGCTTGGGACTGGACAGGGTTGTAAATGGC.

Of note for this clone: The CDR3 is cut off 3 residues early in the read; its end comes from the germline J gene. This chain links TRBV2 with TRBJ2-5; tentative D call: TRBD2 (7 bases). Trimming removed 2 bases at V and 4 bases at J, with 17 bases between. CDR3 length equals 16 residues. CDR1 and CDR2 from the germline V gene are SNHLY and FYNNEI. CDR3 region: CASSESVGGAGETQYF. Incomplete CDR3 DNA: TGTGCCAGCAGTGAATCTGTAGGGGGGGCGGGAGAGACC.

This clone appeared many times. From the germline J gene comes the end of the CDR3, since the read stops 3 residues before it. The genes are TRBV30 and TRBJ1-1; possible D gene TRBD1, 6 bases. Germline CDR1 GTSNPN, CDR2 SVGIG (reference sequence). There are 11 residues in the CDR3. V lost 8 bases to trimming and J lost 3 bases, with 10 bases between them. The sequenced part of the CDR3 DNA is TGTGCCGCGAAGGGGGACACTGAA. The encoded protein is CAAKGDTE. The CDR3 as a whole reads CAAKGDTEAFF.

Remarks on this clone: Read coverage stops 3 residues before the CDR3 terminus; the germline J gene supplies the remainder. The J gene is TRBJ2-3, the V gene TRBV7-6; TRBD2 aligns across 12 bases. Germline trimming cut 5 bases from V and 0 bases from J; bases unmatched to any gene: 6. The CDR3 contains 17 residues. Germline V gives CDR1 SGHVS, CDR2 FNYEAQ. The CDR3 region is CASSLSGTSGSTDTQYF. Partial CDR3 DNA: TGTGCCAGCAGCCTTTCTGGGACTAGCGGGAGCACAGATACG.